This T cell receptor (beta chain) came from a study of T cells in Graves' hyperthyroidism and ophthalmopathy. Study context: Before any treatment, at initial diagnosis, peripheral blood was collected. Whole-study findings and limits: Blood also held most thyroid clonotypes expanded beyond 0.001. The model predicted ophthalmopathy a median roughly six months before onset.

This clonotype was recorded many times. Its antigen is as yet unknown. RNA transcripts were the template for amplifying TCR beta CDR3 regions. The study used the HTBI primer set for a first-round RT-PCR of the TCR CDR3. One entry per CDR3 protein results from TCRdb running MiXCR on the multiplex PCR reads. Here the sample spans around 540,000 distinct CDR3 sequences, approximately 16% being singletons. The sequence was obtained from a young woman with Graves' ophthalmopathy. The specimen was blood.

In nucleotides, the CDR3 is TGTGCCAGCAGCACCGGCCCGGGAGTGCTAAGGGAGCAGTACTTC. Translation gives CASSTGPGVLREQYF. V and J are TRBV13 and TRBJ2-7, with D maybe TRBD2 (6 bases). CDR1 and CDR2 (germline): PRHDT, FYEKMQ (reference sequence). The length of the CDR3 is 15 residues. Between the trimmed V and J ends, which lost 5 bases and 7 bases, there was a span of 21 bases.